This T cell receptor beta chain was obtained from a study of cytomegalovirus exposure and HLA in healthy donors. Both 60 Vbeta primers and 13 Jbeta primers went into the PCR. Per the authors' pipeline: Among the unique TCR beta chains that a later analysis counted, about 85 million in all, about 11 million were shared. TCRdb's copy holds only in-frame clones and misses some; the assay was immunoSEQ multiplex PCR. The V and J calls and clone size were taken over from that table, and D and trimming were inferred from the DNA. Seen here are a few hundred thousand clones, roughly 80% observed once, and the top ten hold 2.5% to 3.5%. As concerns this clone: What it binds is not known.

Germline loops: CDR1 SGHDT, CDR2 YYEEEE. Trimming at V came to 4 bases and at J to 3 bases, leaving 16 bases not matched to a gene. This CDR3 is built from 18 residues. Study results and limitations: Sequencing depth roughly uniform across donors was assumed in presence/absence analyses. Immune exposure information comprised only CMV serostatus. Sequencing likely generated an artifact that appeared as a cluster of highly shared sequence variants.

The chain links TRBV5-6 to TRBJ1-2, with TRBD1 matching over 9 bases. The sequenced sample consisted of PBMCs. This sequence originates from a woman aged 25 to 39 in good health and CMV-seronegative. Here the CDR3 DNA reads TGTGCCAGCAGCGAAGCCCGGGACAGGGTTGGGGGGGACTATGGCTACACCTTC. Protein product: CASSEARDRVGGDYGYTF.